These 5 T cell receptor beta chains were sequenced from one sample in a study of blood T cell repertoires in COVID-19. Libraries were prepared by immunoSEQ multiplex PCR; TCRdb keeps only in-frame clonotypes and omits some of them. The repertoire holds about 150,000 clones, with more than 75% as singletons. Material: peripheral blood. The source is a human donor with acute or convalescent COVID-19. The donor label of this sample is uncertain.

The rearrangement joins TRBV12-3 or TRBV12-4 to TRBJ2-1; maybe TRBD1 (7 bases). Between the trimmed V and J ends, which lost 6 bases and 10 bases, there was a span of 13 bases. CDR3 length equals 12 residues. CDR3 sequence reads: CASSRQGLEQFF. CDR3 bases: TGTGCCAGCAGCAGACAGGGACTCGAGCAGTTCTTC.

This chain joins TRBV10-3 and TRBJ1-6, with TRBD1 matching over 8 bases. CDR3 length: 13 amino acids. J lost 7 bases, V lost 6 bases, and 2 bases had no gene match. Germline V gene lookup returns CDR1 ENHRY and CDR2 SYGVKD. The CDR3 protein is CAIRGTGNSPLHF. The CDR3 nucleotides are TGTGCCATCAGAGGGACAGGCAATTCACCCCTCCACTTT.

V gene TRBV5-1 combines with J gene TRBJ1-2, with a weak D call TRBD1 (5 bases). There are 16 residues in the CDR3. V was shortened by 2 bases and J by 3 bases, with 17 bases between the two germline ends. Germline CDR1 is SGHRS and CDR2 is YFSETQ. Written as DNA, the CDR3 is TGCGCCAGCAGCTTCGGGGGGAACTTACAGTACTATGGCTACACCTTC. This translates into CASSFGGNLQYYGYTF.

This chain joins TRBV6-5 and TRBJ1-2; 7 bases agree with TRBD1. Trimming took 2 bases from V and 8 from J; bases not matched to a gene: 5. Germline V gene sequence: CDR1 MNHEY, CDR2 SVGAGI. The CDR3 is 13 amino acids. The DNA of the CDR3 is TGTGCCAGCAGTTACGACAGGGACGGAGGCTACACCTTC. This sequence encodes CASSYDRDGGYTF.

This clone was detected once. CDR3 amino acids: CAAEQMNTEAFF. For the CDR3, the DNA is TGTGCCGCAGAACAGATGAACACTGAAGCTTTCTTT. The chain joins TRBV30 to TRBJ1-1; no clear D gene. CDR1 and CDR2 (germline): GTSNPN, SVGIG (reference sequence). The CDR3 runs 12 residues. Trimming left V 8 bases short and J 0 bases short, with 10 bases between.